The next 22 T cell receptor beta chains were all read from a single sample in a study of blood T cell repertoires in COVID-19. Clones were read by immunoSEQ multiplex PCR, and TCRdb kept only the in-frame ones, dropping some. The repertoire includes 40,000 to 60,000 clones, roughly 70% of them detected once, and approximately 9% sits in the top ten. Material for sequencing was peripheral blood. The receptors derive from a woman between 65 and 79 years old with acute or convalescent COVID-19.

V is TRBV18 and J is TRBJ1-1, with 8 bases matching TRBD1. The V and J ends lost 3 bases and 5 bases, in that order; junction bases with no gene match: 8. The germline gives CDR1 KGHSH, CDR2 LQKENI. The CDR3 spans 15 residues. The CDR3 nucleotides read TGTGCCAGCTCACCCACCCGGACAGGGAAAACTGAAGCTTTCTTT. Translating gives CASSPTRTGKTEAFF.

The rearrangement uses TRBV4-3 and TRBJ1-2, with D perhaps matching TRBD1 (5 bases). The CDR3 runs to 17 residues. Germline-derived CDR1 and CDR2 are LGHNA and YSLEER. V gave up 0 bases and J gave up 8 bases, with 22 bases separating them. The CDR3 DNA sequence: TGCGCCAGCAGCCAAGAGGGGCAAAGGGGCTCGGTTTACGGCTACACCTTC. Translating it yields CASSQEGQRGSVYGYTF.

This clone came up a few times. The J gene is TRBJ2-3, the V gene TRBV3-1 (or the pseudogene TRBV3-2); a possible D gene is TRBD2 (5 bases). The ends were cut back, 5 bases at V and 0 bases at J, with 9 bases in the middle. CDR3 length: 14 residues. Germline V gene sequence: CDR1 LGHDT, CDR2 YNNKEL (reference sequence). The CDR3, as DNA: TGTGCCAGCAGCTTACGGACTAGCACAGATACGCAGTATTTT. This codes for CASSLRTSTDTQYF.

This sequence joins TRBV7-9 and TRBJ2-1; a weak D match, TRBD2 (6 bases). The CDR3 spans 13 residues. V was shortened by 7 bases and J by 6 bases, with 13 bases between the two germline ends. CDR1 is SEHNR and CDR2 is FQNEAQ in the germline V gene (reference sequence). For the CDR3, the DNA is TGTGCCAGCACCGCGGGACTCGGCAATGAGCAGTTCTTC. It translates to CASTAGLGNEQFF.

The V call is TRBV18, the J call TRBJ1-5; 8 bases are shared with TRBD1. After removal of 4 bases from V and 0 bases from J, the junction contained 5 bases not matched to a gene. Germline CDR1 KGHSH, CDR2 LQKENI. This CDR3 spans 16 amino acids. The CDR3 nucleotides read TGTGCCAGCTCACAAACAGGGGGTTATAGCAATCAGCCCCAGCATTTT. It codes for CASSQTGGYSNQPQHF.

J is TRBJ2-1 and V is TRBV5-1, with D possibly matching TRBD1 (6 bases). The V gene lost 5 bases and the J gene lost 6 bases, with 15 bases spanning the gap. This CDR3 is 14 amino acids long. Germline V CDR1 and CDR2: SGHRS, YFSETQ. CDR3 nucleotides: TGCGCCAGCAGGACAGGAGCGGCCTTCAATGAGCAGTTCTTC. This sequence encodes CASRTGAAFNEQFF.

The chain links TRBV10-3 to TRBJ2-3; the D gene is possibly TRBD1 (5 bases). This CDR3 region has 15 residues. V lost 3 bases and J lost 0, with 10 bases in between. Germline V CDR1 and CDR2: ENHRY, SYGVKD. CDR3 residues: CAISDNAGSTDTQYF. The CDR3 DNA sequence: TGTGCCATCAGTGATAACGCAGGGAGCACAGATACGCAGTATTTT.

The chain couples TRBV25-1 to TRBJ2-1, with TRBD2 matching 13 bases. CDR1 and CDR2 from the germline V gene are MGHDK and SYGVNS. The CDR3 spans 16 residues. Unmatched junction bases numbered 4, after V lost 3 bases and J lost 5 bases. The CDR3 region is CASSDLGLAGNNEQFF. DNA for the CDR3: TGTGCCAGCAGTGATTTGGGACTAGCGGGAAACAATGAGCAGTTCTTC. Using reference TRBV25-1 and TRBJ2-1 for the parts outside the CDR3, the full variable domain is EADIYQTPRYLVIGTGKKITLECSQTMGHDKMYWYQQDPGMELHLIHYSYGVNSTEKGDLSSESTVSRIRTEHFPLTLESARPSHTSQYLCASSDLGLAGNNEQFFGPGTRLTVL.

This clone appeared a few times. The V and J genes are TRBV7-3 and TRBJ2-3, with D unclear. V was cut by 3 bases and J by 5 bases, with 6 bases left in between. CDR3 length: 12 amino acids. CDR1 is SGHTA and CDR2 is FQGTGA in the germline V gene. CDR3 nucleotides: TGTGCCAGCAGCTTCTCGGGAGATACGCAGTATTTT. Translating it yields CASSFSGDTQYF. Full variable domain (missing parts from reference TRBV7-3 and TRBJ2-3): GAGVSQTPSNKVTEKGKYVELRCDPISGHTALYWYRQSLGQGPEFLIYFQGTGAADDSGLPNDRFFAVRPEGSVSTLKIQRTERGDSAVYLCASSFSGDTQYFGPGTRLTVL.

V and J are TRBV3-1 (or the pseudogene TRBV3-2) and TRBJ1-2; no firm D call. Germline V gene data show CDR1 as LGHDT and CDR2 as YNNKEL (reference sequence). There are 12 residues in the CDR3. Trimming left V 3 bases short and J 7 bases short, with 9 bases between. As DNA, the CDR3 is TGTGCCAGCAGCCAGTCTCGTTTTGGCTACACCTTC. It yields the protein CASSQSRFGYTF.

This clone was counted only a few times. The rearrangement joins TRBV5-4 to TRBJ1-4, with 7 bases lining up with TRBD1. Germline CDR1 and CDR2: SGHNT and YYREEE (reference sequence). The CDR3 loop spans 14 amino acids. J gave up 5 bases and V 4 bases, and 5 bases lay outside the gene matches. The CDR3 bases are TGTGCCAGCAGCGCCGTGGGACAGAATGAAAAACTGTTTTTT. It translates to CASSAVGQNEKLFF.

The V gene is TRBV6-4, the J gene TRBJ2-1; maybe TRBD1 (5 bases). V was cut by 4 bases and J by 5 bases, with 12 bases left in between. CDR3 size: 14 residues. Germline V gene sequence: CDR1 MRHNA, CDR2 SNTAGT. The DNA of the CDR3 is TGTGCCAGCAGTGTGCAGGGTTGGGACAATGAGCAGTTCTTC. Protein product: CASSVQGWDNEQFF.

This chain joins TRBV6-6 and TRBJ1-1; TRBD1 aligns across 7 bases. This CDR3 contains 14 residues. Losses at the gene ends were 7 bases for V and 0 bases for J; bases not matched to a gene: 5. The germline V gene encodes CDR1 MNHNY and CDR2 SVGAGI (reference sequence). The DNA for the CDR3 is TGTGCCAGCACCCTACAGGGGATGAACACTGAAGCTTTCTTT. Protein sequence: CASTLQGMNTEAFF.

The DNA of the CDR3 is TGTGCCAGCAGCAAATATGGCTACACCTTC. The encoded protein is CASSKYGYTF. This rearrangement joins TRBV28 to TRBJ1-2; D remains unclear. This CDR3 has 10 residues. Germline values: CDR1 MDHEN, CDR2 SYDVKM. Between the trimmed V and J ends, which lost 6 bases and 5 bases, there was a span of 4 bases.

CDR3 sequence: CAAGAVDTGELFF. In DNA, the CDR3 is TGTGCCGCGGGGGCGGTGGACACCGGGGAGCTGTTTTTT. This chain links TRBV7-9 with TRBJ2-2; D perhaps matches TRBD2 (7 bases). Germline V gives CDR1 SEHNR, CDR2 FQNEAQ (reference sequence). This CDR3 comprises 13 residues. The V and J ends lost 11 bases and 3 bases respectively, with 13 bases between them.

The chain has TRBV6-4 and TRBJ1-5, with D possibly being TRBD1 (5 bases). The CDR3 loop spans 14 amino acids. Trimming removed 11 bases at V and 4 bases at J, with 18 bases between. CDR1 and CDR2 from the germline V gene are MRHNA and SNTAGT. The chain's CDR3 is CARRGGTKNQPQHF. CDR3 DNA sequence: TGTGCCCGCCGTGGCGGGACCAAAAATCAGCCCCAGCATTTT.

The chain recombines TRBV24-1 with TRBJ2-1, with 7 bases lining up with TRBD2. The V gene's germline CDR1 is KGHDR and CDR2 SFDVKD. The V and J ends lost 6 bases and 8 bases, in that order; junction bases with no gene match: 15. The CDR3 loop spans 16 amino acids. The CDR3 is CATSLRVGLGFDEQFF. The CDR3 DNA reads as TGTGCCACCAGTCTTCGGGTAGGACTAGGCTTCGATGAGCAGTTCTTC.

The V and J genes are TRBV14 and TRBJ1-1; D is undetermined. The CDR3 has 17 residues. From germline, CDR1 is SGHDN and CDR2 FVKESK. Trimming took off 4 bases at V and 3 bases at J, with 21 bases between the two ends. The CDR3 is CASSRGLGRGSDTEAFF. CDR3 sequence (DNA): TGTGCCAGCAGCCGTGGGCTTGGTCGGGGTTCAGACACTGAAGCTTTCTTT.

The genes are TRBV11-2 and TRBJ1-3, with no clear D. V was cut by 5 bases and J by 1 base, with 21 bases left in between. The CDR3 is made up of 18 amino acids. Germline V gene sequence: CDR1 SGHAT, CDR2 FQNNGV. CDR3 loop: CASSEPFRVGPSGNTIYF. As DNA, the CDR3 is TGTGCCAGCAGCGAACCGTTCCGGGTCGGCCCTTCTGGAAACACCATATATTTT.

As to this clone: The identical CDR3 is also encoded by other nucleotide sequences in the sample. The chain combines TRBV19 with TRBJ2-6, with 7 bases matching TRBD1. Germline V CDR1 and CDR2: LNHDA, SQIVND (reference sequence). The CDR3 contains 16 residues. Trimming cost V 5 bases and J 0 bases; bases outside gene matches: 4. This CDR3 is CASSQGQTSGANVLTF. The CDR3 DNA reads as TGTGCCAGTAGTCAGGGACAGACCTCTGGGGCCAACGTCCTGACTTTC.

This rearrangement joins TRBV30 to TRBJ1-1, with a weak D call TRBD1 (6 bases). This CDR3 is 17 amino acids long. Trimming cost V 0 bases and J 4 bases, with 21 bases left between them. Germline values: CDR1 GTSNPN, CDR2 SVGIG (reference sequence). Here the CDR3 reads CAWSVFRGLVGRTEAFF. Here the CDR3 DNA reads TGTGCCTGGAGTGTTTTCAGGGGTCTCGTCGGACGCACTGAAGCTTTCTTT.

The CDR3 protein is CASSFDRGGSKNIQYF. The CDR3 DNA reads TGTGCCAGCAGCTTTGACAGGGGTGGTTCCAAAAACATTCAGTACTTC. This chain uses TRBV5-6 with TRBJ2-4, with 8 bases identical to TRBD1. CDR1 and CDR2 from the germline V gene are SGHDT and YYEEEE. The CDR3 totals 16 residues. After removal of 2 bases from V and 2 bases from J, the junction contained 6 bases not matched to a gene.